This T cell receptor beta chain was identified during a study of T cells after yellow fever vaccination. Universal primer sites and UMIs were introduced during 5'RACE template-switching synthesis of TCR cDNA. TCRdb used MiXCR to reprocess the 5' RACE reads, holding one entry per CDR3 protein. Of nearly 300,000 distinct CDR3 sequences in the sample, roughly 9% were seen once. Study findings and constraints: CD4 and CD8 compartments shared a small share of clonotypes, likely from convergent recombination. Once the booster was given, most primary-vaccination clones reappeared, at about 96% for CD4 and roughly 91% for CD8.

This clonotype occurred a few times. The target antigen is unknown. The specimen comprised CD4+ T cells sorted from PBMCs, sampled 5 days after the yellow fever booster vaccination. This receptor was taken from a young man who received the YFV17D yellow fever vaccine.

This CDR3 is CASSSAEETQYF. CDR3 in DNA: TGTGCCAGCAGTTCAGCAGAAGAGACCCAGTACTTC. The gene calls are TRBV6-2 or TRBV6-3 and TRBJ2-5; D is ambiguous. Germline CDR1 MNHEY, CDR2 SVGEGT. The germline V and J ends were trimmed by 4 bases and 3 bases, with 6 bases remaining between them. This CDR3 has 12 residues.